Listed below are T cell receptor delta chains from one sample, sequenced in a study of gamma delta lymphoproliferative disorders and STAT genes. TCRdb fed the multiplex PCR reads into CATT to redo clone calling. The sample shows about 2,300 delta-chain clones, over 1.3% of them seen only once. Sequences were obtained from blood. Receptors originate from a human donor in good health. The CDR3 runs from the conserved cysteine through the conserved F or W. A D gene is named only where the DNA matches it firmly. Size is omitted from some rows. Given values are once, few, many or a class for expanded clones.

>TRDV2|TRDD3|TRDJ1|large
CACDPLGDTHTDKLIF
TGTGCCTGTGACCCACTGGGGGATACGCATACCGATAAACTCATCTTT
>TRDV2|TRDD3|TRDJ1|few
CACDTLLGDTSLLKYTDKLIF
TGTGCCTGTGACACTCTACTGGGGGATACGTCTTTATTAAAATACACCGATAAACTCATCTTT
>TRDV3|TRDD3|TRDJ1|large
CASPSCDGDTRTYTDKLIF
TGTGCCTCTCCTTCCTGCGACGGGGATACGAGGACGTACACCGATAAACTCATCTTT
>TRDV2|TRDD3|TRDJ1|large
CACDTVSGLGGYTDKLIF
TGTGCCTGTGACACCGTTTCGGGCCTGGGGGGGTACACCGATAAACTCATCTTT
>TRDV2|TRDD3|TRDJ1|few
CACDTELGDLTDKLIF
TGTGCCTGTGACACCGAACTGGGGGATTTAACCGATAAACTCATCTTT
>TRDV2|TRDD3|TRDJ1|few
CACDPVLGIRSDKLIF
TGTGCCTGTGACCCCGTACTGGGGATACGCAGCGATAAACTCATCTTT
>TRDV1|TRDD3|TRDJ1|large
CALGELILGDTPLDDKLIF
TGTGCTCTTGGGGAACTCATACTGGGGGATACGCCCCTGGACGATAAACTCATCTTT
>TRDV1|TRDD3|TRDJ1|medium-sized
CALGLDWGMFFLQGAGDKLIF
TGTGCTCTTGGGTTAGACTGGGGGATGTTTTTTCTCCAGGGGGCGGGCGATAAACTCATCTTT
>TRDV1|TRDD3|TRDJ1|-
CALGEWGVGRGGLHKLIF
TGTGCTCTTGGGGAATGGGGCGTCGGACGTGGGGGACTACATAAACTCATCTTT
>TRDV3|TRDD3|TRDJ1|hyperexpanded
CAFRFPPVGGWGTDKLIF
TGTGCCTTTCGGTTCCCACCAGTCGGGGGATGGGGAACCGATAAACTCATCTTT
>TRDV2|TRDD3|TRDJ1|-
CACDSLLGDTRGTDKLIF
TGTGCCTGTGACTCCTTACTGGGGGATACGAGGGGGACCGATAAACTCATCTTT
>TRDV1|TRDD3|TRDJ1|many
CALGEFTGGYAKKLYTDKLIF
TGTGCTCTTGGGGAATTTACTGGGGGATACGCGAAGAAGCTCTACACCGATAAACTCATCTTT
>TRDV2|TRDD3|TRDJ1|few
CACDTVVGGIRRDKLIF
TGTGCCTGTGACACCGTGGTTGGGGGGATACGCAGGGATAAACTCATCTTT
>TRAV29/DV5|TRDD3|TRDJ1|medium-sized
CAASAGSPLPLAGGYQMAPDKLIF
TGTGCAGCAAGCGCTGGCTCCCCACTTCCCCTCGCTGGGGGATACCAGATGGCCCCCGATAAACTCATCTTT
>TRDV2|-|TRDJ1|few
CACEDWEVGDTDKLIF
TGTGCCTGTGAGGACTGGGAGGTAGGGGACACCGATAAACTCATCTTT
>TRAV29/DV5|-|TRDJ1|large
CSVLLCSKRRGGFWGIRTDKLIF
-
>TRDV1|TRDD3|TRDJ1|-
CSGEPLLTRTGGYAKKLYTDKLIF
TGCTCTGGGGAACCGTTACTAACCCGTACTGGGGGATACGCGAAGAAGCTCTACACCGATAAACTCATCTTT
>TRDV2|TRDD3|TRDJ1|few
CACDTVVAGGREYTDKLIF
TGTGCCTGTGACACCGTGGTGGCTGGGGGACGCGAGTACACCGATAAACTCATCTTT
>TRDV2|-|TRDJ1|few
CARDTSGVAGDTDKPIF
TGTGCCCGTGACACCTCAGGAGTAGCGGGGGACACCGATAAACCCATCTTT
>TRDV2|TRDD3|TRDJ3|large
CACDYLGDTTSWDTRQMFF
TGTGCCTGTGACTACTTGGGGGATACGACCTCCTGGGACACCCGACAGATGTTTTTC
>TRDV1|TRDD3|TRDJ1|large
CALGDVDLPTLGDTGTDKLIF
TGTGCTCTTGGGGACGTCGATCTTCCTACGCTGGGGGATACCGGGACCGATAAACTCATCTTT
>TRDV1|TRDD3|TRDJ1|medium-sized
CALGELVSPWRSYVLNVLGDHSKDTDKLIF
TGTGCTCTTGGGGAACTCGTTTCCCCTTGGCGGTCCTACGTCCTTAATGTACTGGGGGACCACTCCAAAGACACCGATAAACTCATCTTT
>TRDV1|TRDD3|TRDJ1|medium-sized
CALGNTPFFSRIYWGIERSDKLIF
TGTGCTCTTGGGAACACCCCCTTTTTTTCAAGGATTTACTGGGGGATAGAACGGTCCGATAAACTCATCTTT
>TRDV2|TRDD3|TRDJ1|-
CACDPLGGYGDTDKLIF
TGTGCCTGTGACCCCCTGGGGGGATACGGGGACACCGATAAACTCATCTTT
>TRDV1|TRDD3|TRDJ1|large
CALGRCHWGMTADKLIF
TGTGCTCTTGGTAGATGCCACTGGGGGATGACAGCCGATAAACTCATCTTT
>TRAV23/DV6|TRDD3|TRDJ1|large
CAASMSELGESVGKLIF
TGTGCAGCAAGCATGAGCGAGCTGGGGGAATCGGTGGGGAAACTCATCTTT
>TRDV1|TRDD3|TRDJ1|few
CALGAWTTLFTGGYAKKLYTDKLIF
TGTGCTCTTGGGGCCTGGACTACACTATTTACTGGGGGATACGCGAAGAAGCTCTACACCGATAAACTCATCTTT
>TRDV1|TRDD3|TRDJ1|large
CALGGTFLGALDYRYWGIRSPNTDKLIF
TGTGCTCTTGGGGGGACCTTCCTAGGGGCACTCGATTACCGATACTGGGGGATACGTAGTCCCAACACCGATAAACTCATCTTT
>TRDV3|TRDD3|TRDJ1|hyperexpanded
CAFSPSWGIYSDKLIF
TGTGCCTTTAGTCCTAGCTGGGGGATATACTCCGATAAACTCATCTTT
>TRDV1|TRDD3|TRDJ1|few
CALGDASGPGGYTDKLIF
TGTGCTCTTGGGGATGCTAGTGGCCCTGGGGGATACACCGATAAACTCATCTTT
>TRDV2|TRDD3|TRDJ1|-
CACDFWASTVTGDTSRGPDKLIF
TGTGCCTGTGACTTTTGGGCCAGCACTGTGACTGGGGATACGTCCCGGGGCCCCGATAAACTCATCTTT
>TRDV3|TRDD3|TRDJ1|large
CAPTPSAKYWGIGKLIF
TGTGCCCCAACCCCCTCCGCTAAGTACTGGGGGATAGGTAAACTCATCTTT
>TRDV1|-|TRDJ1|large
CALGDLEGRGTDKLIF
TGTGCTCTTGGGGATCTAGAAGGCCGGGGCACCGATAAACTCATCTTT
>TRDV1|TRDD3|TRDJ1|large
CALGELILLLYWGPYTDKLIF
TGTGCTCTTGGGGAACTAATCCTCCTACTTTACTGGGGGCCCTACACCGATAAACTCATCTTT
>TRDV3|TRDD3|TRDJ1|few
CAFPFRLPWGYHSDKLIF
TGTGCCTTTCCCTTCCGACTCCCCTGGGGATACCATTCCGATAAACTCATCTTT
>TRDV2|TRDD3|TRDJ1|few
CACDTVITGGYESDKLIF
TGTGCCTGTGACACCGTAATCACCGGGGGATATGAGAGTGATAAACTCATCTTT
>TRDV2|TRDD3|TRDJ1|few
CACDPLLGDTGYTDKLIF
TGTGCCTGTGACCCGCTACTGGGGGACACAGGGTACACTGATAAACTCATCTTT
>TRDV2|TRDD3|TRDJ1|large
CACDSLLGEYTDKLIF
TGTGCCTGTGACTCCTTACTGGGGGAATACACCGATAAACTCATCTTT
>TRDV2|TRDD3|TRDJ1|large
CACDTIGRRPSSGGEGDKLIF
TGTGCCTGTGACACCATCGGGCGTAGGCCATCTTCTGGGGGAGAGGGCGATAAACTCATCTTT
>TRDV2|TRDD3|TRDJ1|few
CACEDWGDTSSADKLIF
TGTGCCTGTGAGGACTGGGGGGATACGTCGTCGGCCGATAAACTCATCTTT
>TRDV3|TRDD3|TRDJ1|few
CAFPKGLGDNTDKLIF
TGTGCCTTCCCCAAAGGACTGGGGGATAACACCGATAAACTCATCTTT
>TRDV2|TRDD3|TRDJ1|few
CACDPLLGDKYTDKLIF
TGTGCCTGTGACCCGCTACTGGGGGATAAGTACACCGATAAACTCATCTTT
>TRDV1|TRDD3|TRDJ1|large
CALGELLFYALSGGYAVYTDKLIF
TGTGCTCTTGGGGAACTATTGTTCTACGCACTTAGTGGGGGATACGCAGTGTACACCGATAAACTCATCTTT
>TRDV3|TRDD3|TRDJ1|large
CAFLPYGWGIRVSPFPLIF
TGTGCCTTTCTGCCCTACGGCTGGGGGATACGCGTATCCCCCTTTCCCCTCATCTTT